A few counts support the clone carrying this TCR beta chain. The antigen is not known. These data come from a study of T cells in Graves' hyperthyroidism and ophthalmopathy. As for the study in general: Peripheral blood was secured at the point of initial diagnosis, before any treatment. Study-wide points: Blood samples included most of the expanded thyroid clonotypes exceeding 0.001. Before onset, ophthalmopathy was predicted by the model a median approximately 6.7 months earlier.

Germline values: CDR1 MNHEY, CDR2 SVGAGI. With 4 bases clipped from V and 6 bases from J, the junction kept 7 bases outside the gene matches. This CDR3 has 14 residues. It was uncontrolled infection, other autoimmune disease, pregnancy or lactation that excluded patients. Amplification yielded TCR beta CDR3 regions, with RNA transcripts as the source. When the TCR CDR3 underwent first-round RT-PCR, the HTBI primer set was used. TCRdb re-called the multiplex PCR reads through MiXCR, storing one row per CDR3 protein. The sample lists 690,000 or so distinct CDR3 sequences; 18% were seen once. This receptor was identified in a woman between 50 and 59 years old with Graves' hyperthyroidism that later progressed to Graves' ophthalmopathy. The sequenced material came from blood. The genes are TRBV6-5 and TRBJ2-7, with 9 bases fitting TRBD2. The CDR3 nucleotides are TGTGCCAGCAGTTCCGGGACTAGCTTTGGCGAGCAGTACTTC. Protein product: CASSSGTSFGEQYF.